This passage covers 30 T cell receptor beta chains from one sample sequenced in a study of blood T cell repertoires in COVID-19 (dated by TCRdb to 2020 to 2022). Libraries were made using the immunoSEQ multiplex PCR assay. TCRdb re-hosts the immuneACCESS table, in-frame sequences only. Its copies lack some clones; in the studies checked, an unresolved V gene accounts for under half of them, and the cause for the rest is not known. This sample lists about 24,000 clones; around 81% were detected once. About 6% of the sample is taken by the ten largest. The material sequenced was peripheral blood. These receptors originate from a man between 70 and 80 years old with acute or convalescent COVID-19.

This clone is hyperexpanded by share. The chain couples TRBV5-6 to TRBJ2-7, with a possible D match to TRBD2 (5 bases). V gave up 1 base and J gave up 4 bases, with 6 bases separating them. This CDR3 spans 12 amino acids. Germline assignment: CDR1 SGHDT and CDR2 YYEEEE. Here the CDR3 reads CASSLTSYEQYF. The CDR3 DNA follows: TGTGCCAGCAGCTTGACTAGTTACGAGCAGTACTTC.

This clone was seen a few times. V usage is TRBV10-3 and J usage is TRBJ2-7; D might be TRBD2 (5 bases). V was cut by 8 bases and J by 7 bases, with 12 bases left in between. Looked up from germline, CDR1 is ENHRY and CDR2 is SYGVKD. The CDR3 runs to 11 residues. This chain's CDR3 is CAIGERQEQYF. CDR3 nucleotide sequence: TGTGCCATCGGGGAGCGACAAGAGCAGTACTTC.

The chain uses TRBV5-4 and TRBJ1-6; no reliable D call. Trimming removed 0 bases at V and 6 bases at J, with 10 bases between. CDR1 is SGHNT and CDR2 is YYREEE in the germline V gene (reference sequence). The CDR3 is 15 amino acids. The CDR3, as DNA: TGTGCCAGCAGCTTGGCCGGGGTCGGTAATTCACCCCTCCACTTT. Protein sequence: CASSLAGVGNSPLHF.

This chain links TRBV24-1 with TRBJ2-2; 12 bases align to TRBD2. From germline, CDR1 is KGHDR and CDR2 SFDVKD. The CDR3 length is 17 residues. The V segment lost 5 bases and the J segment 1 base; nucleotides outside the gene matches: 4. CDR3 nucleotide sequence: TGTGCCACCAGTGCTACTAGCGGGAGGATGAACACCGGGGAGCTGTTTTTT. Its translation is CATSATSGRMNTGELFF.

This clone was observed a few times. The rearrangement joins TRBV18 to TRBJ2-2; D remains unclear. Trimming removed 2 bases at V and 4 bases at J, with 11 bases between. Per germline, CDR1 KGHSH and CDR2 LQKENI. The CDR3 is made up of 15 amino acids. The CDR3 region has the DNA TGTGCCAGCTCACCAGCCTTCAGGTCCACCGGGGAGCTGTTTTTT. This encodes CASSPAFRSTGELFF. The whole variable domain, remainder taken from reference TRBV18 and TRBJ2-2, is NAGVMQNPRHLVRRRGQEARLRCSPMKGHSHVYWYRQLPEEGLKFMVYLQKENIIDESGMPKERFSAEFPKEGPSILRIQQVVRGDSAAYFCASSPAFRSTGELFFGEGSRLTVL.

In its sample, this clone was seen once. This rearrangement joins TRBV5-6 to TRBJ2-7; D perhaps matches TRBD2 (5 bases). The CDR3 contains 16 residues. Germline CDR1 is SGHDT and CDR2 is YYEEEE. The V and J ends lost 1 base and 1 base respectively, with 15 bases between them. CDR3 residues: CASSLLGLAESYEQYF. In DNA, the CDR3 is TGTGCCAGCAGCTTGTTAGGTCTAGCTGAATCCTACGAGCAGTACTTC.

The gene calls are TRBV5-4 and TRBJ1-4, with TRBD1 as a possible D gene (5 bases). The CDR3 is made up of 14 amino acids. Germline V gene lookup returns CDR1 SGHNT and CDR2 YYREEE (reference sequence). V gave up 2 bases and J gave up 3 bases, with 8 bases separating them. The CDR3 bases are TGTGCCAGCAGCTTCTGGGGGGCTAATGAAAAACTGTTTTTT. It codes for CASSFWGANEKLFF.

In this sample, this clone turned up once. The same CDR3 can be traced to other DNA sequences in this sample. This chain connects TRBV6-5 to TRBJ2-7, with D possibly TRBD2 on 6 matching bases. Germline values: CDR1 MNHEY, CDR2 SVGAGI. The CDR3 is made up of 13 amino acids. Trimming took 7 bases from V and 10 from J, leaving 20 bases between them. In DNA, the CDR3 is TGTGCCAGCAAAGTAGGAGGGGTCTCCGAACAGTACTTC. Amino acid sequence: CASKVGGVSEQYF.

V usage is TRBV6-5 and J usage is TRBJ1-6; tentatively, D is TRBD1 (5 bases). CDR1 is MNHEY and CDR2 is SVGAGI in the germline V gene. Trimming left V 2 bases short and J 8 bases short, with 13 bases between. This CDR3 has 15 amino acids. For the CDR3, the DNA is TGTGCCAGCAGTTACGGGGGGGGTATTGATTCACCCCTCCACTTT. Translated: CASSYGGGIDSPLHF.

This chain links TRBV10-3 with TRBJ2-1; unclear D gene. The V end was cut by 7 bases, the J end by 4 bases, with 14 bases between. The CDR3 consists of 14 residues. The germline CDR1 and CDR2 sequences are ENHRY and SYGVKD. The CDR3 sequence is CAITGDLGYNEQFF. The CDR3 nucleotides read TGTGCCATCACGGGTGACCTTGGGTACAATGAGCAGTTCTTC.

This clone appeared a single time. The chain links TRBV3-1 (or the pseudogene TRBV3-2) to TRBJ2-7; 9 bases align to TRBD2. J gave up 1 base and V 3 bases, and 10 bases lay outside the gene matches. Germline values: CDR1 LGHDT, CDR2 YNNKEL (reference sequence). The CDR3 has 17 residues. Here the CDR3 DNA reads TGTGCCAGCAGCCAGTTTAGCGGGAGAGGTACTTCCTACGAGCAGTACTTC. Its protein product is CASSQFSGRGTSYEQYF.

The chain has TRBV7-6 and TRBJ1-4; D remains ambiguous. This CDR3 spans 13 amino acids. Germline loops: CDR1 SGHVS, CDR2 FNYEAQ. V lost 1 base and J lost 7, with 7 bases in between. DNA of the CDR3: TGTGCCAGCAGCTTAGACATTGGTGAAAAACTGTTTTTT. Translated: CASSLDIGEKLFF.

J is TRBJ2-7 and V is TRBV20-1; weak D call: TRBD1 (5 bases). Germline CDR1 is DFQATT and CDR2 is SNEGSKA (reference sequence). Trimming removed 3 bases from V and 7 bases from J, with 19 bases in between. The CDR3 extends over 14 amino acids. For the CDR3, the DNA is TGCAGTGCTAGTCTCCAGGGCCCCATGAGGGAGCAGTACTTC. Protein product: CSASLQGPMREQYF.

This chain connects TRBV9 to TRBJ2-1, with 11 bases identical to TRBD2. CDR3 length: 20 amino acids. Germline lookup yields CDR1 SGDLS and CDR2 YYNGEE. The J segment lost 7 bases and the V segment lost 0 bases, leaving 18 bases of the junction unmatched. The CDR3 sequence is CASSVEASGRHPRGGNEQFF. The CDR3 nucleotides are TGTGCCAGCAGCGTAGAGGCTAGCGGGAGGCACCCCCGGGGAGGGAATGAGCAGTTCTTC.

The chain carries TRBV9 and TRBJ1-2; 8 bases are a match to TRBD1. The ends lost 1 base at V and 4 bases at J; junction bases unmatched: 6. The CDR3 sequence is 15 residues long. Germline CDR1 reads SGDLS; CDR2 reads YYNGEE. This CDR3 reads CASSVSGQDFYGYTF. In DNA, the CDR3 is TGTGCCAGCAGCGTATCGGGACAGGATTTCTATGGCTACACCTTC.

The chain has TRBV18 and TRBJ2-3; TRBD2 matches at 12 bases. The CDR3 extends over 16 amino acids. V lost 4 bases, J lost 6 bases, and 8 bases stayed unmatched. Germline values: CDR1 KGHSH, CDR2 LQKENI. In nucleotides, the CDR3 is TGTGCCAGCTCACGGCTAGCGGGGGGGCCCGGGGATACGCAGTATTTT. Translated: CASSRLAGGPGDTQYF.

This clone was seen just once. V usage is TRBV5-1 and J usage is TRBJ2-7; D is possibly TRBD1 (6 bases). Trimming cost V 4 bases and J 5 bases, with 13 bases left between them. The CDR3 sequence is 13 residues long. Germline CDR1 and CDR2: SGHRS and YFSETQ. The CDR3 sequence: CASSRTQGNEQYF. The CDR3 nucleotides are TGCGCCAGCAGCAGGACACAGGGAAACGAGCAGTACTTC.

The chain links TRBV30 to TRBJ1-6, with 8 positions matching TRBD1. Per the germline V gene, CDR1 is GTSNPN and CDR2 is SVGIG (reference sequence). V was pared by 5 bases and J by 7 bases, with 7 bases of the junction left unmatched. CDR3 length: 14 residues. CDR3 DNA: TGTGCCTGGGGGGGGACAGGAGGCAATTCACCCCTCCACTTT. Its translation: CAWGGTGGNSPLHF.

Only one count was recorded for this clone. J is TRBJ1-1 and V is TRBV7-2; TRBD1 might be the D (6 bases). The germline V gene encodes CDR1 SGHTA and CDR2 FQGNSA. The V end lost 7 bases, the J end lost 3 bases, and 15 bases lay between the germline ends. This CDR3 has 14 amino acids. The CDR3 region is CASTQGLIYTEAFF. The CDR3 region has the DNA TGTGCCAGCACACAGGGTTTAATTTACACTGAAGCTTTCTTT.

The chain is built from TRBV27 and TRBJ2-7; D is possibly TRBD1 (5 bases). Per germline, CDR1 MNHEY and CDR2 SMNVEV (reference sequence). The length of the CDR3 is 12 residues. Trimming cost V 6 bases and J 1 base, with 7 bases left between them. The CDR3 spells CASRTGSYEQYF. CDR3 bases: TGTGCCAGCAGAACAGGTTCCTACGAGCAGTACTTC.

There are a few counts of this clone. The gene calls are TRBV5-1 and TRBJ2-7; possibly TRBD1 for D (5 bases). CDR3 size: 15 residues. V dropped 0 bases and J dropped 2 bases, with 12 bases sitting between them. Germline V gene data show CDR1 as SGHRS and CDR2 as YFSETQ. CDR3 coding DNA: TGCGCCAGCAGCTTGGATGACAGTTGGGCCTACGAGCAGTACTTC. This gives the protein CASSLDDSWAYEQYF.

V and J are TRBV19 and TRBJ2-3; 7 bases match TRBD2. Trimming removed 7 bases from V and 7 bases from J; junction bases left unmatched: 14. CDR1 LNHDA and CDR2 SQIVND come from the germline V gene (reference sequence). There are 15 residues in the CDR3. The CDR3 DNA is TGTGCCAGTACCCACAGCGGGACCCTGTACAATACGCAGTATTTT. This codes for CASTHSGTLYNTQYF. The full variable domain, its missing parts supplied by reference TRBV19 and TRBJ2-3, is DGGITQSPKYLFRKEGQNVTLSCEQNLNHDAMYWYRQDPGQGLRLIYYSQIVNDFQKGDIAEGYSVSREKKESFPLTVTSAQKNPTAFYLCASTHSGTLYNTQYFGPGTRLTVL.

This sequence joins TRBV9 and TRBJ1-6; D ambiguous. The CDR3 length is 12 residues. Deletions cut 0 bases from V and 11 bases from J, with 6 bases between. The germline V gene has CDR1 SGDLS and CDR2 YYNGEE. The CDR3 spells CASSVGGAPLHF. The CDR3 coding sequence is TGTGCCAGCAGCGTAGGGGGAGCACCCCTCCACTTT.

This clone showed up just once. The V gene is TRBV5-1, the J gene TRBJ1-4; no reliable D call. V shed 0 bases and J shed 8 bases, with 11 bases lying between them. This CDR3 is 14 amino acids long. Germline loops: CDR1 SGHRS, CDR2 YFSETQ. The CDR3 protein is CASSLGQVEEKLFF. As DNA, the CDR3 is TGCGCCAGCAGCTTGGGGCAGGTAGAGGAAAAACTGTTTTTT.

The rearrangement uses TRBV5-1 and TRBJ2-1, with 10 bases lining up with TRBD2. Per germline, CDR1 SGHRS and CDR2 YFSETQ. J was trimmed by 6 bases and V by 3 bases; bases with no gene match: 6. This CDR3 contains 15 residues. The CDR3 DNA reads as TGCGCCAGCAGCTCGCCTAGCGGGAGCCTCAATGAGCAGTTCTTC. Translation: CASSSPSGSLNEQFF.

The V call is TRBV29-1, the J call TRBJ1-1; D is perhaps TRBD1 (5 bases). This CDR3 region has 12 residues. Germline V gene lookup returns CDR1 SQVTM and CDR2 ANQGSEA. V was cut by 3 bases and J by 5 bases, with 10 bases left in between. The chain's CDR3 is CSVEGGGTEAFF. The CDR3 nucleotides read TGCAGCGTTGAGGGGGGTGGAACTGAAGCTTTCTTT.

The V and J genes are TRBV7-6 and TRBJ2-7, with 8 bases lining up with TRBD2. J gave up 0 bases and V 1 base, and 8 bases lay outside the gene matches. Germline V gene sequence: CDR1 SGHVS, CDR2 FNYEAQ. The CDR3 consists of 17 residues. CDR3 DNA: TGTGCCAGCAGCTTAGGATCCGCGGGGGGAAGCTCCTACGAGCAGTACTTC. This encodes CASSLGSAGGSSYEQYF.

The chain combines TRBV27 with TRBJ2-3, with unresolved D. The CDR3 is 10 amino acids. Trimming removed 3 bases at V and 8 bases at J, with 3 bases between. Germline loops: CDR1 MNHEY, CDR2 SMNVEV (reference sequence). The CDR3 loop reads CASSFGTQYF. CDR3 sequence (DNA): TGTGCCAGCAGTTTCGGTACGCAGTATTTT.

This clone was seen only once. CDR3 DNA: TGTGCCAGCAGCCAAGTCAGGGGTGGCACTGAAGCTTTCTTT. Translated, it gives CASSQVRGGTEAFF. The rearrangement joins TRBV4-2 to TRBJ1-1, with a possible D match to TRBD1 (6 bases). Between the trimmed V and J ends, which lost 1 base and 4 bases, there was a span of 10 bases. CDR1 LGHNA and CDR2 YNFKEQ come from the germline V gene. This CDR3 spans 14 amino acids.

The CDR3 here is CASRSGDYGYTF. For the CDR3, the DNA is TGCGCCAGCAGGTCCGGGGACTATGGCTACACCTTC. The chain combines TRBV10-2 with TRBJ1-2; no clear D. The V end lost 6 bases, the J end lost 3 bases, and 8 bases lay between the germline ends. Germline V gene data show CDR1 as WSHSY and CDR2 as SAAADI. The CDR3 has 12 residues.